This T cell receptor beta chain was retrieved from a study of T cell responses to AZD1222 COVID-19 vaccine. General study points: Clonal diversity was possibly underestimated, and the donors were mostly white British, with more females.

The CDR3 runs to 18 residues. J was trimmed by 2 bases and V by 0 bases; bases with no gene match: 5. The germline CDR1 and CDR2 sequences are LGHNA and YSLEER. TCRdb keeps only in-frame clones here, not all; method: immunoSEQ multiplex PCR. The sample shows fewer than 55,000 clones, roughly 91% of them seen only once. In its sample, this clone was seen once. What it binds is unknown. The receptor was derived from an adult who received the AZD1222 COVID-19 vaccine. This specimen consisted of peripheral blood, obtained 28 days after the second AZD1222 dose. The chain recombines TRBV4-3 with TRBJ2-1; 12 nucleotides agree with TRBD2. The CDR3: CASSQDPSGGATYNEQFF. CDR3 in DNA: TGCGCCAGCAGCCAAGATCCTAGCGGGGGGGCCACCTACAATGAGCAGTTCTTC.